These T cell receptor beta chains were read from a single sample in a study of OX40 agonist ivuxolimab in advanced cancers. Only in-frame clones appear in the TCRdb table, and some are missing; sequencing was by immunoSEQ multiplex PCR. Of approximately 74,000 clones listed, roughly four fifths are singletons. Source: CD4+ or CD8+ T cells sorted from blood, taken in a trial of the OX40 agonist ivuxolimab. These TCRs come from an adult with an advanced solid tumor such as melanoma, head and neck, liver or kidney cancer. Each CDR3 is given with its conserved first and last residue.

v_call,j_call,cdr3_aa
TRBV7-8,TRBJ1-4,CASSPRDRAEKLFF
TRBV5-4,TRBJ1-2,CASSRRTEVNYGYTF
TRBV18,TRBJ2-7,CASSPSRDEQYF
TRBV2,TRBJ2-1,CASSELWADNEQFF
TRBV5-1,TRBJ1-2,CASSLASPAGGYTF
TRBV7-2,TRBJ1-5,CASSSTGGKEPQHF
TRBV4-1,TRBJ2-7,CASSQDYEQYF
TRBV6-1,TRBJ2-5,CASSAGGFFETQYF
TRBV5-1,TRBJ1-1,CASSKEVGAGTLAFF
TRBV2,TRBJ2-5,CASSGHPGQTQYF
TRBV7-2,TRBJ1-1,CASSLMQMNTEAFF
TRBV27,TRBJ2-7,CASSRGQGTREQYF
TRBV6-5,TRBJ1-4,CASAFSRTNEKLFF
TRBV6-5,TRBJ2-3,CASSSWTGPTDTQYF
TRBV4-1,TRBJ2-7,CASSQGISAGLSSYEQYF
TRBV29-1,TRBJ2-3,CSVDQGLADTQYF
TRBV5-1,TRBJ2-7,CASRLAGAYEQYF
TRBV28,TRBJ2-7,CASSFGGGSYEQYF
TRBV18,TRBJ2-2,CASSPAGGRTGELFF
TRBV2,TRBJ2-1,CASSSGHGEQFF
TRBV25-1,TRBJ2-3,CASSDQRSTDTQYF
TRBV15,TRBJ2-5,CATQEGGRGETQYF
TRBV6-6,TRBJ2-5,CASSYERETQYF
TRBV2,TRBJ1-5,CASSPLNGNQPQHF
TRBV6-5,TRBJ1-2,CASRTQGGGGGYTF
TRBV5-1,TRBJ2-7,CASSLGGTGGNEQYF
TRBV7-8,TRBJ1-6,CASSAGQGINSPLHF
TRBV5-1,TRBJ1-5,CASSLVGNQPQHF
TRBV18,TRBJ1-1,CASSPPRRGRGTEAFF
TRBV7-8,TRBJ2-7,CASSLASTGAVNEQYF
TRBV11-2,TRBJ2-1,CASSLEPGLQQFF
TRBV18,TRBJ1-6,CASSVDRAYSPLHF
TRBV5-1,TRBJ1-1,CASSAQGTTEAFF